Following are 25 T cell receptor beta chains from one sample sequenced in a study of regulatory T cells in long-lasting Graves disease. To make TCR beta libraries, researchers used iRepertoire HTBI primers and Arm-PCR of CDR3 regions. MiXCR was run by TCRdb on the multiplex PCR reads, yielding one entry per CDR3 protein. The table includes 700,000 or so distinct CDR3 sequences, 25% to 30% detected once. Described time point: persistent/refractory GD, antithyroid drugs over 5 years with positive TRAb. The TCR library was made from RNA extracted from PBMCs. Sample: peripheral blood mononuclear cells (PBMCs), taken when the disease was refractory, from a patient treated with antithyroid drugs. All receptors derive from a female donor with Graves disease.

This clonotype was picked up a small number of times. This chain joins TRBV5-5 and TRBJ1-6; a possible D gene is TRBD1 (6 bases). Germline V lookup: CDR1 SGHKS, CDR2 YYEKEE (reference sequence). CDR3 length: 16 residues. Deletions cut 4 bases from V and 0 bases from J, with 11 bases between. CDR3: CASSPQGSSYNSPLHF. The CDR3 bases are TGTGCCAGCAGCCCTCAGGGGAGCTCCTATAATTCACCCCTCCACTTT.

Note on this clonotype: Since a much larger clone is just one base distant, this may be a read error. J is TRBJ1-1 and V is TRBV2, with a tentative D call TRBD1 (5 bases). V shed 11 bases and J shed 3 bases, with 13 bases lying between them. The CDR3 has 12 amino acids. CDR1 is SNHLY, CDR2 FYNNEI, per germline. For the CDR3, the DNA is TGTGCCGGGAGGACGGGGGACACTGAAGCTTTCTTT. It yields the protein CAGRTGDTEAFF.

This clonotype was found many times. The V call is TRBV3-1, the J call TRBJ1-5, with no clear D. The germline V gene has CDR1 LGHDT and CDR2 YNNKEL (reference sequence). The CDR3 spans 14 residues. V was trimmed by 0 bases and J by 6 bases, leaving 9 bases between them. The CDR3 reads CASSQDTMGQPQHF. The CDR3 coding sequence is TGTGCCAGCAGCCAAGATACGATGGGTCAGCCCCAGCATTTT.

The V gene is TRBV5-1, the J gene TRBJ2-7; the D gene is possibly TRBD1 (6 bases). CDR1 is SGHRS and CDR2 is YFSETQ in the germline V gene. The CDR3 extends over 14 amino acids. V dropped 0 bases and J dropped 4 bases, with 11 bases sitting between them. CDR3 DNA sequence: TGCGCCAGCAGCTTGGATAACAGGGCTTACGAGCAGTACTTC. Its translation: CASSLDNRAYEQYF.

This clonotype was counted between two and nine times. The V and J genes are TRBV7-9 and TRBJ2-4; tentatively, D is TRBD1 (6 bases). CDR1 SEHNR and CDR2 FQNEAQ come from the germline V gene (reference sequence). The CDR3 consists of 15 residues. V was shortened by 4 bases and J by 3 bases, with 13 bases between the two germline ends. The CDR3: CASSSNRVDKNIQYF. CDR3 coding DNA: TGTGCCAGCAGCTCAAACAGGGTTGACAAAAACATTCAGTACTTC.

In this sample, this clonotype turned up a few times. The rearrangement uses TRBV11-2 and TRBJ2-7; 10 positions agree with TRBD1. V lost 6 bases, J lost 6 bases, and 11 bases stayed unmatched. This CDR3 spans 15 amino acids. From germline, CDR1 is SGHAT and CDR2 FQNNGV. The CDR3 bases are TGTGCCAGCAGGCGGAATCGACAGGGGGCCAGCGAGCAGTACTTC. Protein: CASRRNRQGASEQYF. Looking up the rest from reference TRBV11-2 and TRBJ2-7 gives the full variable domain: EAGVAQSPRYKIIEKRQSVAFWCNPISGHATLYWYQQILGQGPKLLIQFQNNGVVDDSQLPKDRFSAERLKGVDSTLKIQPAKLEDSAVYLCASRRNRQGASEQYFGPGTRLTVT.

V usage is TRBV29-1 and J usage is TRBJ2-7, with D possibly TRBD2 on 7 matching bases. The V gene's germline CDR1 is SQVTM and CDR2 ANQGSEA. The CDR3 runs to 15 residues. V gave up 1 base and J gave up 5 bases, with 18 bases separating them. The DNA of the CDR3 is TGCAGCGTTGAAGCGGGACGGGGGGCAAAAAACGAGCAGTACTTC. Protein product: CSVEAGRGAKNEQYF.

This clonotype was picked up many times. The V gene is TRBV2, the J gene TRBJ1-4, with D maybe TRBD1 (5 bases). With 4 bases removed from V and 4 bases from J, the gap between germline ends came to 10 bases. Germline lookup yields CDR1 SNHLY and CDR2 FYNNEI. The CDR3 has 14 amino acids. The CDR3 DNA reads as TGTGCCAGCAGTGGTAACAGGTTTAATGAAAAACTGTTTTTT. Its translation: CASSGNRFNEKLFF.

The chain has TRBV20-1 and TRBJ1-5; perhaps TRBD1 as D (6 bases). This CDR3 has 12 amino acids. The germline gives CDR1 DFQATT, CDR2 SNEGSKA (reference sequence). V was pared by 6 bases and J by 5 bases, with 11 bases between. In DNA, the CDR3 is TGCAGTGCACAACAGGGACATCAGCCCCAGCATTTT. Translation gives CSAQQGHQPQHF.

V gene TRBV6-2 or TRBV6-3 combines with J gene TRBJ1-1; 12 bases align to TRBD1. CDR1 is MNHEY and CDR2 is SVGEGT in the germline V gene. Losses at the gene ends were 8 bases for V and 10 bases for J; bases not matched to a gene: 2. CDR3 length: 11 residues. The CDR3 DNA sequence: TGTGCCAGCGGGACAGGGGGCTTAGCTTTCTTT. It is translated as CASGTGGLAFF.

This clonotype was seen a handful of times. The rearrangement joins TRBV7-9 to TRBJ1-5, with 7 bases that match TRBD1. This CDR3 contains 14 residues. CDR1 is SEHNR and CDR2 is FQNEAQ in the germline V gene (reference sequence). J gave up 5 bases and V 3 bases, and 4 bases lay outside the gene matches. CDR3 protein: CASSFKGGDQPQHF. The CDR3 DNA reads TGTGCCAGCAGCTTCAAAGGGGGCGATCAGCCCCAGCATTTT.

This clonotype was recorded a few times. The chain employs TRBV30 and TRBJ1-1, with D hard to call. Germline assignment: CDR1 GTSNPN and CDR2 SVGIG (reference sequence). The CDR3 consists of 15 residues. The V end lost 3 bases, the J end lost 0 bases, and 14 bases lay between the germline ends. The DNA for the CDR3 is TGTGCCTGGAGGCATCTCTGGGCCGTGAACACTGAAGCTTTCTTT. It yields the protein CAWRHLWAVNTEAFF.

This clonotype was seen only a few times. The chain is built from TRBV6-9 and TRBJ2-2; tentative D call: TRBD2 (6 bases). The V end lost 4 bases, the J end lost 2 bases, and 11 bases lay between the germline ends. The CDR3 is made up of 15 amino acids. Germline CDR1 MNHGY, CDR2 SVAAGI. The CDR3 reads CASSWVSGNTGELFF. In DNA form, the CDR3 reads TGTGCCAGCAGTTGGGTTAGCGGAAACACCGGGGAGCTGTTTTTT.

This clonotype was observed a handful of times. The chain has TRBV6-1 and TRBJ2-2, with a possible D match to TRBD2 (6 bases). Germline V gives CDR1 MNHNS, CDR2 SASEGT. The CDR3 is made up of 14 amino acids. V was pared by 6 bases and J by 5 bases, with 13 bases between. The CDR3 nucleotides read TGTGCCAGCAGCCACGATGGGGGGACCGGGGAGCTGTTTTTT. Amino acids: CASSHDGGTGELFF.

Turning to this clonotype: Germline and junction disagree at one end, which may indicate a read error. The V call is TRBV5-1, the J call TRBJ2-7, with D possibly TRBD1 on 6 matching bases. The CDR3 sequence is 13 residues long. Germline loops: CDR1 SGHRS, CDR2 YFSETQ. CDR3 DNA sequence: TGCGCCAGCAGCCCTGGGGACACCTACGAGCAGCACTTC. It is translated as CASSPGDTYEQHF.

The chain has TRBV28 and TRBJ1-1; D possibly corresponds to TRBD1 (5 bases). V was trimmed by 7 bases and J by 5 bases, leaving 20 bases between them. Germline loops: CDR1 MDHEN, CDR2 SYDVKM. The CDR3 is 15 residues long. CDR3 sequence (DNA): TGTGCCAGCACTGTAGCCCTCGGGGGATATACTGAAGCTTTCTTT. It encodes CASTVALGGYTEAFF.

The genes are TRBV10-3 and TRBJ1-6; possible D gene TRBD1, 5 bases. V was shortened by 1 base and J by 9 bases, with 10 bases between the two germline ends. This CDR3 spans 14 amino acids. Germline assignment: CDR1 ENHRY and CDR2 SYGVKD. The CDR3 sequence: CAISEFAGGSPLHF. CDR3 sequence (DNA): TGTGCCATCAGTGAGTTCGCTGGGGGTTCACCCCTCCACTTT.

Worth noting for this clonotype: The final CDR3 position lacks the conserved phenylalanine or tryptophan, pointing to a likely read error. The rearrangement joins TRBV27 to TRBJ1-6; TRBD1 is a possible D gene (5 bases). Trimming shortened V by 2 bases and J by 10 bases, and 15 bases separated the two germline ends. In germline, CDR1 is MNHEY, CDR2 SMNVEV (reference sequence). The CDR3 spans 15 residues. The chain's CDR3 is CASSLPAGGNSPLHL. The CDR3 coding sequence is TGTGCCAGCAGTTTACCGGCGGGGGGGAACTCACCCCTCCACTTG.

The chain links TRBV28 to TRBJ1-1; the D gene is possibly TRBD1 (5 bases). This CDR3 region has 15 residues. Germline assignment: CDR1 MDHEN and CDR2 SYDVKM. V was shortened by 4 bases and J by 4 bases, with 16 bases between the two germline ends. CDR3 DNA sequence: TGTGCCAGCAGTTCCTGGGTGGGGCTCGTCACTGAAGCTTTCTTT. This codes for CASSSWVGLVTEAFF.

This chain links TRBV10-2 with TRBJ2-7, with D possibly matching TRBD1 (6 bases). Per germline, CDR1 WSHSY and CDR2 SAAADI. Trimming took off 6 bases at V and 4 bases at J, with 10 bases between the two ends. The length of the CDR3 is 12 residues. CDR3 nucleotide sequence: TGCGCCAGCAGGTATACAGGGTACGAGCAGTACTTC. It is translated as CASRYTGYEQYF.

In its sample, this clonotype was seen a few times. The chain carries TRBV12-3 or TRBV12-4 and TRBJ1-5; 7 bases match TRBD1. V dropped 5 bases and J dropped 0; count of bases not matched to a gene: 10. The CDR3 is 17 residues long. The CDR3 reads CASSLQGQAVSNQPQHF. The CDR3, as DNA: TGTGCCAGCAGTCTCCAAGGACAGGCCGTTAGCAATCAGCCCCAGCATTTT.

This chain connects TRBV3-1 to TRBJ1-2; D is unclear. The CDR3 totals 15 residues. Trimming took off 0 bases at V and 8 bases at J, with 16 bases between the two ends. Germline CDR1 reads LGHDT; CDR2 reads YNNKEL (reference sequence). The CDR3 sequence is CASSQDVVSSGGYTF. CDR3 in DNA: TGTGCCAGCAGCCAAGATGTGGTTTCCTCGGGGGGCTACACCTTC.

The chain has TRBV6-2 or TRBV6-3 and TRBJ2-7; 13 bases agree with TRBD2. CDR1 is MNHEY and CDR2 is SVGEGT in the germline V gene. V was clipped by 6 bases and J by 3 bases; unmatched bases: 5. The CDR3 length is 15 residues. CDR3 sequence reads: CASRPWTSGSYEQYF. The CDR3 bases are TGTGCCAGCAGGCCGTGGACTAGCGGGAGCTACGAGCAGTACTTC.

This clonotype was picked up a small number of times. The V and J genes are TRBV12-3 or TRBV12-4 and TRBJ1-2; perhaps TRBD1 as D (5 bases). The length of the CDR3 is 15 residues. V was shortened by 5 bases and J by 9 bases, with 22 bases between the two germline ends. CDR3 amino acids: CASSARGAKLMSYTF. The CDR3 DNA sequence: TGTGCCAGCAGTGCGCGAGGGGCCAAGCTCATGAGCTACACCTTC.

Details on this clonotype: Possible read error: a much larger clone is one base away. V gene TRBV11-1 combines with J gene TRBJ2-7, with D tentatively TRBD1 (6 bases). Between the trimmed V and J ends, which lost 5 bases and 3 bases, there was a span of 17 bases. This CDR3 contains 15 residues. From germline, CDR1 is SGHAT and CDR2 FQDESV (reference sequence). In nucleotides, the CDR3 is TGTGCCAGCAGCAACCAAGGACAGAGGCTCTACGAGCAGTACTTC. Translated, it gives CASSNQGQRLYEQYF.